This TCR beta chain stems from a study of cytomegalovirus exposure and HLA in healthy donors. Overall study results and limits: By HLA locus, TCR association rates varied in a later analysis, with DRB1 showing the most and HLA-C the fewest.

The CDR3 length is 17 residues. Germline trimming cut 0 bases from V and 7 bases from J; bases unmatched to any gene: 12. Germline CDR1 and CDR2: SGHVS and FQNEAQ. Donors sampled were nominally healthy, though unrecorded immune exposures were likely. On this clone: The antigen is unknown.

PCR used 60 Vbeta primers and 13 Jbeta primers. Method: immunoSEQ multiplex PCR; TCRdb's copy keeps in-frame clones and lacks some. The table shows under 200,000 clones, with over 70% occurring only once. The chain combines TRBV7-8 with TRBJ1-2; 9 nucleotides agree with TRBD1. The receptor's source is a woman between 50 and 59 years old in good health and CMV-seronegative. The sample was PBMCs. The CDR3 nucleotides are TGTGCCAGCAGCTTAGCGTTCCCGGACAGGGGCTCTGGTGGCTACACCTTC. Its translation: CASSLAFPDRGSGGYTF. Full variable domain (remainder filled in from reference TRBV7-8 and TRBJ1-2): GAGVSQSPRYKVAKRGQDVALRCDPISGHVSLFWYQQALGQGPEFLTYFQNEAQLDKSGLPSDRFFAERPEGSVSTLKIQRTQQEDSAVYLCASSLAFPDRGSGGYTFGSGTRLTVV.